This is a list of T cell receptor beta chains from one sample in a study of T cells expressing NK-cell markers. For each CDR3 protein, TCRdb gives one entry from its re-call of the 5' RACE reads, without DNA. Here the sample table reports about 150,000 distinct CDR3 sequences. Source material: blood T cells: a sorted CD56 or NKG2C T cell subset, CD4+ or CD8+ T cells, or bulk PBMC T cells (not recorded which). These TCRs come from a woman in her 50s in good health. Both conserved end residues are part of each CDR3.

>TRBV7-8|TRBJ1-1
CASRNYGTLEAFF
>TRBV7-8|TRBJ2-1
CASSSPGLSFNEQFF
>TRBV12-3/TRBV12-4|TRBJ2-1
CASSQAGVHPNEQFF
>TRBV27|TRBJ2-5
CASSPRGVWEETQYF
>TRBV12-3/TRBV12-4|TRBJ2-1
CASTHDASAYNEQFF
>TRBV12-3/TRBV12-4|TRBJ2-1
CATSTGLSYNEQFF
>TRBV29-1|TRBJ2-1
CSAGDNWDNEQFF
>TRBV3-1|TRBJ2-1
CASSQSLGPGGNEQFF
>TRBV3-1|TRBJ2-1
CASSQDPNSGGEQFF
>TRBV7-8|TRBJ2-1
CASSVPGLADYNEQFF
>TRBV12-3/TRBV12-4|TRBJ2-6
CASSFHGDSGSSGANVLTF
>TRBV4-1|TRBJ2-7
CASSDLELAGAEEQYF
>TRBV7-6|TRBJ2-1
CASSLGGEYNEQFF
>TRBV24-1|TRBJ2-1
CATSDPRRAGPYNEQFF
>TRBV5-8|TRBJ1-5
CASAGGAGSNQPQHF
>TRBV12-3/TRBV12-4|TRBJ2-1
CASSGFGAEQFF
>TRBV27|TRBJ2-1
CASSLTTSPYNEQFF
>TRBV25-1|TRBJ1-6
CASSQGWNSPLHF
>TRBV5-1|TRBJ2-1
CASSLVRTGIDNEQFF
>TRBV4-1|TRBJ1-2
CASSQVQVSPGQENGYTF
>TRBV5-6|TRBJ2-7
CASSPGTVYEQYF
>TRBV20-1|TRBJ2-1
CSAREWSGRPGWSNNEQFF
>TRBV6-5|TRBJ2-2
CASKAGVGLAGELFF
>TRBV7-9|TRBJ2-3
CASSSYEPGGAQYF
>TRBV10-3|TRBJ2-6
CAISDPGGLGANVLTF
>TRBV28|TRBJ2-7
CASSLGQGNSYEQYF
>TRBV7-9|TRBJ2-7
CASSSTSGSWEQYF
>TRBV4-1|TRBJ2-5
CASSQSGGGAQYF
>TRBV3-1|TRBJ2-1
CASSQDRRGHEQFF
>TRBV7-9|TRBJ2-5
CASSLFDSLGETQYF
>TRBV5-1|TRBJ1-1
CASSLAGTGGVNTEAFF
>TRBV11-3|TRBJ2-1
CASSLARTYNEQFF
>TRBV11-2|TRBJ1-6
CASSLGFSYNSPLHF
>TRBV6-1|TRBJ2-1
CASVYRASYNEQFF
>TRBV27|TRBJ2-4
CASSGTGQNIQYF
>TRBV7-9|TRBJ1-5
CASSLTPTGDRNQPQHF
>TRBV7-9|TRBJ2-7
CASSFSGAAYEQYF
>TRBV30|TRBJ2-2
CAWSPAGGPGELFF
>TRBV10-3|TRBJ2-2
CAISPADTGELFF
>TRBV6-5|TRBJ2-1
CASSLGTSGRDEQFF
>TRBV5-5|TRBJ2-5
CASSPALANGGETQYF